This T cell receptor beta chain comes out of a study of T cell responses to AZD1222 COVID-19 vaccine. Turning to the study itself: Second-dose intervals near 4 or 12 weeks were combined. Study-wide findings and caveats: Across the whole spike, CD4 TCRs peaked at regions 160-218 and 743-854. Females made up more of the donors, who were largely white British, and clonal diversity may have come out too low. Spike-specific TCR repertoires showed rising breadth and depth after two AZD1222 doses.

Per germline, CDR1 MNHEY and CDR2 SVGAGI. This CDR3 is built from 13 residues. Trimming stripped 5 bases from V and 3 bases from J, with 11 bases between. This clone was counted once. No antigen is known for it. Only in-frame clones appear in the TCRdb table, and some are missing; sequencing was by immunoSEQ multiplex PCR. The data contain 150,000 to 180,000 clones, roughly nine tenths of them singletons. Here the sequenced sample was peripheral blood, taken on day 0 of AZD1222 vaccination. The chain recombines TRBV6-5 with TRBJ2-7; TRBD2 is a possible D gene (6 bases). The TCR sequence derives from an adult in good health. The CDR3 DNA sequence: TGTGCCAGCAGTATCGGGAGCGACTACGAGCAGTACTTC. Protein sequence: CASSIGSDYEQYF.